One sample yielded the 10 T cell receptor beta chains listed below, sequenced in a study of CD8+CD57+ T cells in acquired aplastic anemia. Profiles of TCR beta VDJ and CDR3 were generated from a genomic DNA template. TCRdb used MiXCR to reprocess the reads, holding one entry per CDR3 protein. Of about 180,000 distinct CDR3 sequences listed, 40% to 55% are singletons. Sample: sorted CD4+, CD8+, or CD8+CD57+ T cells (not recorded which) from PBMCs. Source of these receptors: a human donor in good health.

This clonotype has ten or more counts. V is TRBV5-1 and J is TRBJ2-7; tentatively, D is TRBD1 (5 bases). The length of the CDR3 is 15 residues. Trimming removed 4 bases at V and 6 bases at J, with 20 bases between. Germline values: CDR1 SGHRS, CDR2 YFSETQ. Here the CDR3 reads CASSPIRVIMSEQYF. Written as DNA, the CDR3 is TGCGCCAGCAGCCCCATCAGGGTCATAATGTCCGAGCAGTACTTC.

This clonotype was picked up one time. V is TRBV15 and J is TRBJ2-1; 10 bases fit TRBD2. This CDR3 is 17 amino acids long. CDR1 is LNHNV and CDR2 is YYDKDF in the germline V gene (reference sequence). J was trimmed by 9 bases and V by 0 bases; bases with no gene match: 11. Here the CDR3 reads CATSRDRASGSRPEQFF. For the CDR3, the DNA is TGTGCCACCAGCAGAGATCGTGCTAGCGGGAGTCGGCCTGAGCAGTTCTTC.

In this sample, this clonotype turned up many times. This chain joins TRBV12-3 or TRBV12-4 and TRBJ1-1, with no clear D. The CDR3 loop spans 14 amino acids. The V and J ends lost 3 bases and 0 bases respectively, with 8 bases between them. The CDR3 sequence: CASSLWPLNTEAFF. The CDR3 DNA sequence: TGTGCCAGCAGTTTGTGGCCTTTGAACACTGAAGCTTTCTTT.

The sample holds many counts of this clonotype. This sequence joins TRBV20-1 and TRBJ1-5; TRBD1 matches 10 bases. V lost 2 bases and J lost 7; bases outside the gene matches: 2. The CDR3 is 13 residues long. Per the germline V gene, CDR1 is DFQATT and CDR2 is SNEGSKA (reference sequence). The chain's CDR3 is CSARRQGAQPQHF. CDR3 sequence (DNA): TGCAGTGCTAGAAGACAGGGGGCACAGCCCCAGCATTTT.

The DNA of the CDR3 is TGTGCCATCAGCCCAGGTACCGGGGAGCTGTTTTTT. Translated, it gives CAISPGTGELFF. The gene calls are TRBV10-3 and TRBJ2-2, with unresolved D. Germline V gene data show CDR1 as ENHRY and CDR2 as SYGVKD. Between the trimmed V and J ends, which lost 6 bases and 5 bases, there was a span of 7 bases. This CDR3 spans 12 amino acids.

This clonotype has more than one count but fewer than ten. Since a much larger clone is just one base distant, this may be a read error. Likely a read error: the CDR3 ends without its conserved phenylalanine or tryptophan. The J gene is TRBJ2-7, the V gene TRBV20-1, with TRBD2 matching 11 bases. Trimming at V came to 6 bases and at J to 8 bases, leaving 12 bases not matched to a gene. The CDR3 contains 14 residues. Germline CDR1 reads DFQATT; CDR2 reads SNEGSKA (reference sequence). The DNA for the CDR3 is TGCAGTGCGTCAGCCGGGACTAGCGGAGTTCAGCAGTACCTC. This gives the protein CSASAGTSGVQQYL.

This clonotype was recorded a few times. The chain combines TRBV25-1 with TRBJ2-3; TRBD2 aligns across 8 bases. The V gene's germline CDR1 is MGHDK and CDR2 SYGVNS. This CDR3 contains 16 residues. Trimming at V came to 3 bases and at J to 6 bases, leaving 11 bases not matched to a gene. CDR3 in DNA: TGTGCCAGCAGTGACATACCGGGACTAGGAAGGGATACGCAGTATTTT. It yields the protein CASSDIPGLGRDTQYF.

This chain uses TRBV10-3 with TRBJ1-5, with unresolved D. Trimming took 0 bases from V and 3 from J, leaving 15 bases between them. CDR1 and CDR2 from the germline V gene are ENHRY and SYGVKD. The CDR3 length is 17 residues. CDR3 in DNA: TGTGCCATCAGTGAGTCGATGGCCGGGGTGGACAATCAGCCCCAGCATTTT. Translated, it gives CAISESMAGVDNQPQHF.

As concerns this clonotype: A much larger clone differs from this one at a single base, so this may be a read error. V and J are TRBV24-1 and TRBJ2-7, with D unresolved. This CDR3 is built from 10 residues. V shed 7 bases and J shed 0 bases, with 0 bases lying between them. The germline V gene has CDR1 KGHDR and CDR2 SFDVKD. CDR3 in amino acids: CATSSYEQYF. The CDR3 DNA is TGTGCCACCAGCTCCTACGAGCAGTACTTC.

The rearrangement uses TRBV2 and TRBJ1-2; TRBD1 might be the D (6 bases). The germline V gene encodes CDR1 SNHLY and CDR2 FYNNEI. Trimming took 3 bases from V and 5 from J, leaving 13 bases between them. The CDR3 length is 14 residues. CDR3 in DNA: TGTGCCAGCAGTGAGGGGGGCAGGGGATATGGCTACACCTTC. This encodes CASSEGGRGYGYTF.